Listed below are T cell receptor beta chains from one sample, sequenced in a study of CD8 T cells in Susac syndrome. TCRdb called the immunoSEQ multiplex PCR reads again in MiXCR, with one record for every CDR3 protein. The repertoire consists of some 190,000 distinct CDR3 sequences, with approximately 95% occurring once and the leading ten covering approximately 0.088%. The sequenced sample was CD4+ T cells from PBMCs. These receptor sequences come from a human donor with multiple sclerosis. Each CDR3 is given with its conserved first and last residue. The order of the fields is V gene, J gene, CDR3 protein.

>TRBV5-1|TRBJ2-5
CASSFPGQETQYF
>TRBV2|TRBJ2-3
CANSQGGYTDTQYF
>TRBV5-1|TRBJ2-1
CASSFPTGGSGGPIHNEQFF
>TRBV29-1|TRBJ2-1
CSVYRTSGGRYNEQFF
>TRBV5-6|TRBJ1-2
CASSFGQVEDTF
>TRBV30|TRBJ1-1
CAWTWGGTEAFF
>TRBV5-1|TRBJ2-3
CASMSTGRDTQYF
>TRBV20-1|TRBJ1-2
CSASLNRGSSYYGYTF
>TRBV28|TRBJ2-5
CASSRFRGAQGETQYF
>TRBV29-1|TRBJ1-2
CSVDLIKDSVSGYTF
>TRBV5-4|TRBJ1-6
CASSPPGTGTNSPLHF
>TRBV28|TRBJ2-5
CASSPGTTSRTQYF
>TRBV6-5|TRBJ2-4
CASSYTGLAGGPTEDIQYF
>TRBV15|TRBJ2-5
CATSRGKYGGLREETQYF
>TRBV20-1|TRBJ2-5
CSARFSRRLQETQYF
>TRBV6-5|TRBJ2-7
CASRTTYEQYF
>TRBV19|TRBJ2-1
CASSKGSEQFF
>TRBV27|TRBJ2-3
CASSLDTHTDTQYF
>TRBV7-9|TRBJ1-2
CASSWAYGYTF
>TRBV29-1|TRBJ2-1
CSVVGQGNNEQFF
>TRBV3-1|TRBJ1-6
CASSQGGSSSPLHF
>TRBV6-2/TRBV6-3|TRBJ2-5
CASGDRVSQYF
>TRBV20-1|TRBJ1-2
CSASNRQDYGYTF
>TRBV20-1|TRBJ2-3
CSARGGADTQYF
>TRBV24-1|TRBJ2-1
CATSHTGTGDNEQFF
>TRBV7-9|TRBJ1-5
CASSDSNSNQPQHF
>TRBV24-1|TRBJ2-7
CATSDSSGQRPSQQYF
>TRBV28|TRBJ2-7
CASSSDRGYEQYF
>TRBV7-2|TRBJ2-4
CASSSKLAKNIQYF
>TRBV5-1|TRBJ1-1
CASSETRTEAFF
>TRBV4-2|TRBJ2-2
CASSRRQGVGTGELFF
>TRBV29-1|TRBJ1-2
CSVEGAYGYTF
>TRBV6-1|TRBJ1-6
CASRGQNTYNSPLHF
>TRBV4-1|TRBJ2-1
CASSQVGQGGQFF
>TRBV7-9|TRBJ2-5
CASSLDRRETQYF
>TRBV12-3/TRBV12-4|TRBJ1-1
CASSPPPGGTEAFF
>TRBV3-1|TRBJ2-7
CASSRWIGTGSYEQYF
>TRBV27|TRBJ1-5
CASSGSRQGNQPQHF
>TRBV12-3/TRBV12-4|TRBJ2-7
CASSTYRTSHYEQYF
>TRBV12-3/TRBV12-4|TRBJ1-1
CASSYIGTPEAFF
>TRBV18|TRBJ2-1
CASSPLPLSYNEQFF
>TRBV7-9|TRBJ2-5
CASSSVGTLQETQYF
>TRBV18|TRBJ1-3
CASSPGGIGNTIYF
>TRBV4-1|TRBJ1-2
CASSQDHAGYTF
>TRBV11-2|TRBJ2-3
CASSLDLGGSWDTQYF
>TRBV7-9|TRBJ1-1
CASSLGGVSEAFF
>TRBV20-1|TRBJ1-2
CSARVTIKGGYTF
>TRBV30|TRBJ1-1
CAWGTGATVEAFF
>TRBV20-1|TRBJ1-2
CSALDRGSGYTF
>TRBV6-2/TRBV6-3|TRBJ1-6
CASRLTGVHNSPLHF
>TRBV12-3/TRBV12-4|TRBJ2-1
CASSLVGLGGFSYNEQFF
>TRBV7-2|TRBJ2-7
CASSLRDRQGYEQYF
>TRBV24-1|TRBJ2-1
CATSDKGTSGTFYNEQFF
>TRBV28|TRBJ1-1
CASSAPGRTEAFF
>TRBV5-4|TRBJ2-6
CASSRASGANVLTF